This T cell receptor beta chain was recovered during a study of immune heterogeneity within non-small cell lung tumors. For the study at large: The tumors comprised a few squamous cell carcinomas, around 9 non-squamous carcinomas and 1 not otherwise specified. Study conclusions and caveats: Local T-cell clonality tracked local tumor mutational burden; the correlation was moderate but significant (R roughly 0.3).

V lost 2 bases, J lost 0 bases, and 3 bases stayed unmatched. CDR3 length: 16 residues. Germline loops: CDR1 MNHEY, CDR2 SMNVEV (reference sequence). For the TCR beta CDR3, multiplex PCR with 32 V and 13 J primers performed the amplification. TCRdb reanalysed the multiplex PCR reads using MiXCR and keeps one entry per CDR3 protein. The sample yields about 22,000 distinct CDR3 sequences, 27% seen once. At around 600 ng per sample, bulk tumor genomic DNA provided the template. Spaced far apart, several biopsies were taken from each primary tumor during surgery. Surgery that was curative in intent was performed on patients with untreated, newly diagnosed non-small cell lung cancer. The donor pool consisted of newly diagnosed non-small cell lung cancer patients who were having surgery with curative intent. In its sample, this clonotype was seen a few times. The antigen remains unidentified.

The sequence derives from a man aged 40-49 years with non-small cell lung cancer. J is TRBJ2-1 and V is TRBV27; 8 positions match TRBD2. Material for sequencing was lung tumor tissue. CDR3 region: CASSLRREVSYNEQFF. The CDR3 region has the DNA TGTGCCAGCAGTTTACGGCGGGAGGTCTCCTACAATGAGCAGTTCTTC.